The TCR beta chain under discussion was sequenced for a study of T cell responses to AZD1222 COVID-19 vaccine. About the research overall: Pooling was applied to second doses at about 4 or about 12 weeks.

To note about this clone: Its matching antigen is unknown.

Measured with immunoSEQ multiplex PCR; TCRdb has only the in-frame clones, and not every one. The table has some 130,000 clones, about nine tenths seen once; the top ten hold about 6%. General study findings and limits: The breadth and depth of Spike-specific TCRs increased once two AZD1222 doses had been given. Donors skewed white British and female; clonal diversity was possibly underestimated. Seropositive at baseline were only five or six AZD1222 recipients.

Specimen: peripheral blood, collected on day 0 of AZD1222 vaccination. This TCR was sampled from an adult in good health.

The CDR3 sequence: CASSPRVAQGVFYGYTF. In DNA form, the CDR3 reads TGTGCCAGCTCACCGAGGGTAGCACAGGGAGTTTTCTATGGCTACACCTTC. V and J are TRBV18 and TRBJ1-2; possible D gene TRBD1, 6 bases. In germline, CDR1 is KGHSH, CDR2 LQKENI. This CDR3 comprises 17 residues. The V gene lost 3 bases and the J gene lost 4 bases, with 21 bases spanning the gap.